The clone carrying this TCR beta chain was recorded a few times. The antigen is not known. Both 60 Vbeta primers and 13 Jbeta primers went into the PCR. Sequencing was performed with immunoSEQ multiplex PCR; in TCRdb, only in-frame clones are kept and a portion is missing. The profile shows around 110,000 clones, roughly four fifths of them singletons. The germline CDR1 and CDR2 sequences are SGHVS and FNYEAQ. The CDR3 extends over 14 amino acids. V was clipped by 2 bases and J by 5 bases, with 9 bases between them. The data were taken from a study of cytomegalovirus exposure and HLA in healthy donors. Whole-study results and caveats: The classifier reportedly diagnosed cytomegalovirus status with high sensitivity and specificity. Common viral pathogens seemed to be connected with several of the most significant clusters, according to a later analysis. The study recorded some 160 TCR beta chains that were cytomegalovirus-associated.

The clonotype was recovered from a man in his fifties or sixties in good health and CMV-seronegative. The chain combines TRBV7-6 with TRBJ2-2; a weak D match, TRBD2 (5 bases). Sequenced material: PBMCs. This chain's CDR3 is CASSLLAGTGELFF. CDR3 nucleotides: TGTGCCAGCAGCTTATTGGCGGGTACCGGGGAGCTGTTTTTT.